What follows describes a single TCR beta chain. It lacks a known antigen. No quality values exist for individual bases; no much larger clone is one base distant. TCRbeta CDR3 regions were amplified from genomic DNA using the immunoSEQ Assay, a bias-controlled multiplex PCR. In the authors' own workflow: Within the assay, amplification of reference gene primers was used to estimate how many nucleated cells each sample contained. To quantify the absolute abundance of each unique TCRbeta CDR3 rearrangement, sequence reads were collapsed and filtered. Productive Simpson clonality was computed per sample as the square root of Simpson's diversity index over productive rearrangements. TCRdb provides this immuneACCESS table in a form limited to in-frame rearrangements. Some clones are lacking; in checked studies, under half of them reflect an unresolved V gene, and why the rest are absent is not known. The V and J calls and clone size were taken over from that table, and D and trimming were inferred from the DNA. In all, the sample holds 90,000 to 100,000 clones, and 85% of those were seen once. The top ten constitute approximately 40% of the sample.

The sample is drawn from a study of blood T cell repertoires in COVID-19 (dated by TCRdb to 2018 to 2020). Some background on the complete study: Samples from collaborators originated in the United States, Italy and Spain and spanned both the acute and convalescent phases of COVID-19. The material from the prospective study consisted of cDNA or gDNA derived from T cells, B-cell-depleted T cells, or PBMCs. A de-identified subject ID, COVID-19 status, age in years and sex were almost always included in the sample metadata. The repertoires were released in a freely available public database intended as a resource for research on the immune response to SARS-CoV-2. Deeply sampled blood TCRbeta repertoires from subjects exposed to, actively infected with, or recovered from COVID-19 were included in the dataset. The samples were drawn from two sources: the first 160 participants of the ongoing ImmuneRACE study, and 1,200 or so subjects contributed by 6 global collaborators. Where available, HLA class I and class II types were taken from metadata supplied by the sample provider and were not determined by assay-based typing.

What the work shows at the level of the full study, not this receptor alone: The quantity of clinical and demographic metadata differed by source and by participant and was supplied without curation.

The collaborating institutions used their own protocols to collect whole blood in K2EDTA tubes. For TCRbeta analysis, collaborators shipped samples as frozen whole blood, isolated PBMCs, or DNA extracted from either of those sample types. Per the germline V gene, SGHTA is the CDR1 and FQGTGA is the CDR2. The CDR3 starts with the cysteine, ends with the phenylalanine, and has 15 residues. Kept here is only the CDR3 DNA, which spans 45 bases and is read in frame from base 1. Trimming at the junction amounts to 1 base on V and 2 bases on J, and the germline ends lie 11 bases apart. Source material: peripheral blood. The rearranged segments are TRBV7-3 and TRBJ2-5; the D gene remains uncertain. The source of this sequence is a man older than 75 with acute or convalescent COVID-19. The CDR3 amino acid sequence is: CASSLISSRQETQYF. The bases read TGTGCCAGCAGCTTAATCTCGTCGCGGCAAGAGACCCAGTACTTC.